This T cell receptor beta chain originates from a study of regulatory T cells in long-lasting Graves disease. Time point: newly diagnosed GD, antithyroid drugs for less than 3 months. Extracted PBMC RNA gave rise to the TCR library. Findings and caveats of the study: Persistent disease was characterized by preferential usage of TRBV28, TRBJ1-2 and TRBJ2-5.

Germline values: CDR1 DFQATT, CDR2 SNEGSKA (reference sequence). The CDR3 has 15 residues. V lost 3 bases to trimming and J lost 3 bases; unmatched junction nucleotides: 9. Points on this clonotype: What it binds is unknown.

CDR3 regions were amplified by Arm-PCR using iRepertoire HTBI primers to build TCR beta libraries. In the original processing: The study identified about 60 TRBV and 13 to 15 TRBJ segments across samples. TCRdb analysed the multiplex PCR reads with MiXCR anew, one entry per CDR3 protein. The authors' filters were not applied to this entry. The sample holds about 400,000 distinct CDR3 sequences, over 14% seen once. The sample also formed part of further work on T cells in Graves' hyperthyroidism and ophthalmopathy.

The sample consisted of peripheral blood mononuclear cells (PBMCs), taken at new diagnosis, from a patient treated with antithyroid drugs. This TCR derives from a woman aged 40 to 50 with Graves disease. The chain carries TRBV20-1 and TRBJ2-3; 7 bases are a match to TRBD2. In nucleotides, the CDR3 is TGCAGTGCTAGGAGGCTAGCGGCGCAAACAGATACGCAGTATTTT. Its protein is CSARRLAAQTDTQYF.